This is a list of T cell receptor beta chains from one sample in a study of blood T cell repertoires in COVID-19. Libraries were prepared by immunoSEQ multiplex PCR; TCRdb keeps only in-frame clonotypes and omits some of them. The sample includes more than 110,000 clones, 84% of them seen just once. Sequenced sample: peripheral blood. These receptors all come from a human donor in a cohort sampled during active COVID-19. CDR3s include the opening cysteine and the closing phenylalanine or tryptophan. The D gene is left open where the match is weak. A clone size is listed for some rows: how often the clone was seen (once, few, many), or a class if it is expanded.

d_call: .
clone_size: .
j_call: TRBJ1-2
v_call: TRBV6-4
cdr3_aa: CASSDSGHYTF
cdr3_nt: TGTGCCAGCAGTGACTCGGGCCACTACACCTTC

d_call: TRBD2
clone_size: .
j_call: TRBJ2-3
v_call: TRBV27
cdr3_aa: CASSTPGLAGTDTQYF
cdr3_nt: TGTGCCAGCAGTACCCCGGGACTAGCGGGAACAGATACGCAGTATTTT

d_call: TRBD2
clone_size: .
j_call: TRBJ2-3
v_call: TRBV13
cdr3_aa: CASSLEGRGGLTDTQYF
cdr3_nt: TGTGCCAGCAGCTTAGAGGGTCGCGGGGGTCTCACAGATACGCAGTATTTT

d_call: .
clone_size: .
j_call: TRBJ2-3
v_call: TRBV6-2/TRBV6-3
cdr3_aa: CASSQRPTGTDTQYF
cdr3_nt: TGTGCCAGCAGTCAGCGACCCACTGGCACAGATACGCAGTATTTT

d_call: TRBD1
clone_size: .
j_call: TRBJ1-1
v_call: TRBV6-5
cdr3_aa: CASSSQHGQGEEAFF
cdr3_nt: TGTGCCAGCAGTTCCCAACACGGACAGGGCGAGGAAGCTTTCTTT

d_call: TRBD1
clone_size: .
j_call: TRBJ1-1
v_call: TRBV6-6
cdr3_aa: CAAQKGQVRWDTEAFF
cdr3_nt: TGTGCCGCCCAGAAGGGACAGGTCCGTTGGGACACTGAAGCTTTCTTT

d_call: .
clone_size: .
j_call: TRBJ1-2
v_call: TRBV3-1/TRBV3-2
cdr3_aa: CASSQGRTATYGYTF
cdr3_nt: TGTGCCAGCAGCCAAGGAAGGACAGCGACCTATGGCTACACCTTC

d_call: TRBD1
clone_size: .
j_call: TRBJ1-6
v_call: TRBV6-5
cdr3_aa: CASTRTGGNSPLHF
cdr3_nt: TGTGCCAGCACCCGGACAGGTGGTAATTCACCCCTCCACTTT

d_call: .
clone_size: .
j_call: TRBJ1-1
v_call: TRBV6-5
cdr3_aa: CASRQLNTEAFF
cdr3_nt: TGTGCCAGCAGACAGCTGAACACTGAAGCTTTCTTT

d_call: .
clone_size: .
j_call: TRBJ2-5
v_call: TRBV30
cdr3_aa: CAWTSYETQYF
cdr3_nt: TGTGCCTGGACTAGCTACGAGACCCAGTACTTC

d_call: .
clone_size: .
j_call: TRBJ2-5
v_call: TRBV7-9
cdr3_aa: CASSLYLDSQETQYF
cdr3_nt: TGTGCCAGCAGCTTATATCTAGATTCCCAAGAGACCCAGTACTTC

d_call: TRBD1
clone_size: .
j_call: TRBJ1-2
v_call: TRBV28
cdr3_aa: CASTHLTLDRNYGYTF
cdr3_nt: TGTGCCAGCACCCACCTAACATTGGACAGGAACTATGGCTACACCTTC

d_call: .
clone_size: .
j_call: TRBJ1-1
v_call: TRBV28
cdr3_aa: CASSLSVNTEAFF
cdr3_nt: TGTGCCAGCAGTTTATCAGTGAACACTGAAGCTTTCTTT

d_call: .
clone_size: .
j_call: TRBJ2-5
v_call: TRBV21-1
cdr3_aa: CASSNRGENLLAGGPLETQYF
cdr3_nt: TGTGCCAGCAGCAACAGGGGCGAGAATTTACTAGCGGGGGGGCCTTTAGAGACCCAGTACTTC

d_call: .
clone_size: .
j_call: TRBJ1-6
v_call: TRBV7-6
cdr3_aa: CASSLVQGDRSYNSPLHF
cdr3_nt: TGTGCCAGCAGCTTAGTACAGGGCGACCGCTCCTATAATTCACCCCTCCACTTT

d_call: TRBD2
clone_size: .
j_call: TRBJ2-5
v_call: TRBV7-2
cdr3_aa: CASNSGGTAQETQYF
cdr3_nt: TGTGCCAGCAATTCCGGGGGGACCGCTCAAGAGACCCAGTACTTC

d_call: .
clone_size: .
j_call: TRBJ2-7
v_call: TRBV5-1
cdr3_aa: CASGLAGSNEQYF
cdr3_nt: TGCGCCAGCGGATTAGCCGGATCCAACGAGCAGTACTTC

d_call: TRBD2
clone_size: once
j_call: TRBJ2-5
v_call: TRBV20-1
cdr3_aa: CSASIAGLARLYQETQYF
cdr3_nt: TGCAGTGCTAGTATCGCGGGACTAGCCCGCCTGTACCAAGAGACCCAGTACTTC

d_call: .
clone_size: .
j_call: TRBJ2-3
v_call: TRBV5-1
cdr3_aa: CASSQTSFTDTQYF
cdr3_nt: TGCGCCAGCAGCCAGACTAGTTTCACAGATACGCAGTATTTT

d_call: .
clone_size: .
j_call: TRBJ1-6
v_call: TRBV9
cdr3_aa: CASSEGGGFLSPLHF
cdr3_nt: TGTGCCAGCAGCGAGGGGGGGGGATTTTTGTCACCCCTCCACTTT

d_call: .
clone_size: .
j_call: TRBJ1-2
v_call: TRBV21-1
cdr3_aa: CASTRGGRGYTF
cdr3_nt: TGTGCCAGCACCCGGGGGGGCCGTGGCTACACCTTC

d_call: .
clone_size: .
j_call: TRBJ1-1
v_call: TRBV7-2
cdr3_aa: CASSLGGVGSRAFF
cdr3_nt: TGTGCCAGCAGCTTAGGGGGGGTAGGGTCACGAGCTTTCTTT

d_call: TRBD2
clone_size: few
j_call: TRBJ2-1
v_call: TRBV29-1
cdr3_aa: CSVATSGSSYNEQFF
cdr3_nt: TGCAGCGTTGCAACTAGCGGCAGCTCCTACAATGAGCAGTTCTTC

d_call: .
clone_size: .
j_call: TRBJ1-3
v_call: TRBV9
cdr3_aa: CASSREDGNTIYF
cdr3_nt: TGTGCCAGCAGCAGAGAGGATGGAAACACCATATATTTT

d_call: TRBD1
clone_size: .
j_call: TRBJ1-2
v_call: TRBV29-1
cdr3_aa: CSVQTDRGGYTF
cdr3_nt: TGCAGCGTACAGACAGACAGGGGGGGCTACACCTTC

d_call: .
clone_size: .
j_call: TRBJ2-1
v_call: TRBV10-3
cdr3_aa: CAISAGVGEQFF
cdr3_nt: TGTGCCATCAGTGCCGGAGTCGGTGAGCAGTTCTTC

d_call: .
clone_size: .
j_call: TRBJ1-2
v_call: TRBV5-8
cdr3_aa: CASSPEAQRYGYTF
cdr3_nt: TGTGCCAGCAGTCCGGAGGCGCAGCGGTATGGCTACACCTTC

d_call: .
clone_size: few
j_call: TRBJ2-7
v_call: TRBV4-1
cdr3_aa: CASSQVSRGAREQYF
cdr3_nt: TGCGCCAGCAGCCAAGTGTCCAGGGGGGCGCGCGAGCAGTACTTC

d_call: TRBD2
clone_size: .
j_call: TRBJ2-5
v_call: TRBV3-1/TRBV3-2
cdr3_aa: CASSQEREFPETQYF
cdr3_nt: TGTGCCAGCAGCCAGGAGCGGGAATTTCCAGAGACCCAGTACTTC

d_call: TRBD1
clone_size: .
j_call: TRBJ1-4
v_call: TRBV5-1
cdr3_aa: CASSLGGQSTNEKLFF
cdr3_nt: TGCGCCAGCAGCTTGGGGGGACAGTCAACTAATGAAAAACTGTTTTTT

d_call: TRBD2
clone_size: .
j_call: TRBJ2-3
v_call: TRBV2
cdr3_aa: CASMGLESDTQYF
cdr3_nt: TGTGCCAGCATGGGACTAGAATCGGATACGCAGTATTTT

d_call: .
clone_size: .
j_call: TRBJ1-5
v_call: TRBV7-8
cdr3_aa: CASSRTADQPQHF
cdr3_nt: TGTGCCAGCAGCCGGACCGCGGATCAGCCCCAGCATTTT

d_call: TRBD2
clone_size: .
j_call: TRBJ2-5
v_call: TRBV6-2/TRBV6-3
cdr3_aa: CASSPRLAGGRRETQYF
cdr3_nt: TGTGCCAGCAGTCCCCGCCTAGCGGGGGGGCGGCGGGAGACCCAGTACTTC

d_call: TRBD2
clone_size: .
j_call: TRBJ2-7
v_call: TRBV6-2/TRBV6-3
cdr3_aa: CASSYATSGGYEQYF
cdr3_nt: TGTGCCAGCAGTTACGCGACTAGCGGGGGGTACGAGCAGTACTTC

d_call: .
clone_size: .
j_call: TRBJ2-7
v_call: TRBV9
cdr3_aa: CASSVGRGFGEQYF
cdr3_nt: TGTGCCAGCAGCGTAGGGCGAGGGTTCGGCGAGCAGTACTTC

d_call: TRBD2
clone_size: .
j_call: TRBJ2-5
v_call: TRBV5-4
cdr3_aa: CASSLEGLAGETQYF
cdr3_nt: TGTGCCAGCAGCTTGGAGGGACTAGCGGGTGAGACCCAGTACTTC

d_call: TRBD1
clone_size: .
j_call: TRBJ2-7
v_call: TRBV5-6
cdr3_aa: CASSPGQAGGWYEQYF
cdr3_nt: TGTGCCAGCAGCCCAGGACAGGCCGGCGGTTGGTACGAGCAGTACTTC

d_call: TRBD1
clone_size: .
j_call: TRBJ2-7
v_call: TRBV5-4
cdr3_aa: CASGDLGAGGHEQYF
cdr3_nt: TGTGCCAGCGGGGACCTGGGGGCAGGGGGCCATGAGCAGTACTTC

d_call: TRBD1
clone_size: few
j_call: TRBJ2-7
v_call: TRBV5-5
cdr3_aa: CASSPGTGWDGYEQYF
cdr3_nt: TGTGCCAGCAGCCCGGGGACAGGGTGGGACGGATACGAGCAGTACTTC

d_call: .
clone_size: few
j_call: TRBJ2-5
v_call: TRBV7-8
cdr3_aa: CASSLGPLAGETQYF
cdr3_nt: TGTGCCAGCAGCTTAGGGCCACTAGCCGGCGAGACCCAGTACTTC

d_call: .
clone_size: .
j_call: TRBJ1-1
v_call: TRBV21-1
cdr3_aa: CARVTGGIEAFF
cdr3_nt: TGTGCCAGAGTTACAGGGGGAATTGAAGCTTTCTTT

d_call: .
clone_size: .
j_call: TRBJ2-3
v_call: TRBV11-3
cdr3_aa: CASSLHSSLSTDTQYF
cdr3_nt: TGTGCCAGCAGCTTGCACAGCTCCCTAAGCACAGATACGCAGTATTTT